These T cell receptor beta chains were read from a single sample in a study of identical twins. TCRdb reanalysed the 5' RACE reads using MiXCR and keeps one entry per CDR3 protein. The table includes some 500,000 distinct CDR3 sequences, 13% to 15% detected once. These data were also reused for a study on yellow fever vaccine responses in identical twins.

The sample comprised CD4+ T cells sorted from blood. These receptor sequences come from a woman aged 18-29 years in good health. The CDR3 runs from the conserved cysteine through the conserved F or W. A D gene is named only where the DNA matches it firmly. Some rows have no size entry. The others give once, few or many, or a class for an expanded clone.

>TRBJ2-2|NA|14|TRBV19|NA
CASSIGFNTGELFF
TGTGCCAGTAGTATTGGCTTTAACACCGGGGAGCTGTTTTTT
>TRBJ2-7|NA|15|TRBV6-5|NA
CASSYSSSRQYEQYF
TGTGCCAGCAGTTACTCGAGTAGTCGGCAATACGAGCAGTACTTC
>TRBJ2-6|NA|12|TRBV29-1|many
CSVEGTANVLTF
TGCAGCGTTGAGGGGACAGCCAACGTCCTGACTTTC
>TRBJ2-2|NA|13|TRBV12-3/TRBV12-4|NA
CASTWGNTGELFF
TGTGCCAGTACCTGGGGGAACACCGGGGAGCTGTTTTTT
>TRBJ2-1|NA|14|TRBV7-8|few
CASSLVSGLNEQFF
TGTGCCAGCAGCTTGGTTTCAGGGTTGAATGAGCAGTTCTTC
>TRBJ2-1|NA|21|TRBV21-1|NA
CASSKPYSSGREGPSYNEQFF
TGTGCCAGCAGCAAACCCTATTCTAGCGGGAGGGAGGGTCCCTCCTACAATGAGCAGTTCTTC
>TRBJ2-1|TRBD2|16|TRBV6-5|NA
CASSYTSGRAGNEQFF
TGTGCCAGCAGTTACACTAGCGGGAGGGCCGGCAATGAGCAGTTCTTC
>TRBJ2-1|TRBD2|16|TRBV15|few
CATSRVGRGSGNEQFF
TGTGCCACCAGCAGAGTAGGACGCGGGAGTGGAAATGAGCAGTTCTTC
>TRBJ2-1|NA|15|TRBV3-1|NA
CASSQGVSPYNEQFF
TGTGCCAGCAGCCAAGGGGTTAGCCCCTACAATGAGCAGTTCTTC
>TRBJ2-1|NA|15|TRBV7-7|few
CASSYTSSSYNEQFF
TGTGCTAGCAGCTATACTAGCTCCTCCTACAATGAGCAGTTCTTC
>TRBJ2-7|NA|13|TRBV7-2|many
CASSLSPFDEQYF
TGTGCCAGCAGCTTATCTCCCTTCGACGAGCAGTACTTC
>TRBJ2-3|NA|13|TRBV5-1|few
CASSLEGSDTQYF
TGCGCCAGCAGCTTGGAGGGCAGCGATACGCAGTATTTT
>TRBJ2-1|TRBD1|15|TRBV28|NA
CASSSSRGQVDEQFF
TGTGCCAGCAGTAGTAGCAGGGGGCAAGTCGATGAGCAGTTCTTC
>TRBJ1-4|NA|15|TRBV2|many
CASSLRPATNEKLFF
TGTGCCAGTAGCCTCCGACCTGCAACTAATGAAAAACTGTTTTTT
>TRBJ2-4|NA|11|TRBV2|NA
CASSEARGRYF
TGTGCCAGCAGTGAAGCGCGGGGTCGATACTTC
>TRBJ2-5|NA|15|TRBV28|NA
CASSFLYRVWETQYF
TGTGCCAGCAGTTTCCTTTACAGGGTATGGGAGACCCAGTACTTC
>TRBJ2-1|TRBD2|17|TRBV9|NA
CASSVAEAGGKYNEQFF
TGTGCCAGCAGCGTAGCTGAGGCGGGGGGCAAGTACAATGAGCAGTTCTTC
>TRBJ2-7|NA|14|TRBV9|few
CASSDNTISYEQYF
TGTGCCAGCAGCGACAACACCATATCCTACGAGCAGTACTTC
>TRBJ2-1|TRBD2|17|TRBV12-3/TRBV12-4|NA
CACSPPMGLARNNEQFF
TGTGCCTGCAGTCCGCCTATGGGACTAGCGAGAAACAATGAGCAGTTCTTC
>TRBJ2-5|NA|15|TRBV25-1|many
CASSAVGRQQETQYF
TGTGCCAGCAGTGCGGTAGGGAGGCAACAAGAGACCCAGTACTTC
>TRBJ2-7|NA|12|TRBV29-1|many
CSVQGSPYEQYF
TGCAGCGTACAGGGATCTCCCTACGAGCAGTACTTC
>TRBJ2-7|NA|15|TRBV20-1|many
CSARDTAQLAYEQYF
TGCAGTGCTAGAGATACGGCTCAATTGGCCTACGAGCAGTACTTC
>TRBJ2-1|TRBD2|16|TRBV20-1|few
CSASLTGTRVLNEQFF
TGCAGTGCTAGTCTTACCGGGACTAGGGTCCTCAATGAGCAGTTCTTC
>TRBJ2-7|TRBD1|15|TRBV12-3/TRBV12-4|NA
CANSFGQGFSYEQYF
TGTGCCAACAGTTTCGGACAGGGGTTTTCCTACGAGCAGTACTTC
>TRBJ2-1|NA|13|TRBV11-2|NA
CASETASYNEQFF
TGTGCCAGTGAGACAGCCTCCTACAATGAGCAGTTCTTC
>TRBJ2-5|TRBD2|17|TRBV20-1|few
CSARDGGASGSLETQYF
TGCAGTGCTAGAGATGGGGGGGCTAGCGGGAGCTTGGAGACCCAGTACTTC
>TRBJ2-7|TRBD1|14|TRBV6-5|NA
CASSYLQGGYEQYF
TGTGCCAGCAGTTACCTACAGGGGGGCTACGAGCAGTACTTC
>TRBJ2-1|NA|12|TRBV4-1|NA
CASSQVTPEQFF
TGCGCCAGCAGCCAAGTAACCCCGGAGCAGTTCTTC
>TRBJ2-7|NA|14|TRBV3-1|many
CASSQKSRGDEQYF
TGTGCCAGCAGCCAAAAGTCACGAGGCGACGAGCAGTACTTC
>TRBJ2-3|NA|13|TRBV9|NA
CASSAQKPDTQYF
TGTGCCAGCAGCGCTCAAAAACCAGATACGCAGTATTTT
>TRBJ2-1|NA|11|TRBV7-2|NA
CASGSRYEQFF
TGTGCCAGCGGATCCCGCTATGAGCAGTTCTTC
>TRBJ1-1|NA|12|TRBV12-3/TRBV12-4|many
CASLQIYTEAFF
TGTGCCAGCTTACAGATATACACTGAAGCTTTCTTT
>TRBJ2-2|NA|16|TRBV20-1|NA
CSARDGGKFNTGELFF
TGCAGTGCTAGAGACGGAGGAAAGTTTAACACCGGGGAGCTGTTTTTT
>TRBJ2-3|NA|13|TRBV28|many
CASSRFSTDTQYF
TGTGCCAGCAGTCGGTTTAGCACAGATACGCAGTATTTT
>TRBJ1-3|NA|14|TRBV12-3/TRBV12-4|NA
CASSFSYGGNTIYF
TGTGCCAGCAGTTTTTCCTACGGCGGAAACACCATATATTTT
>TRBJ2-7|TRBD2|14|TRBV5-1|many
CASSSGTSGVQIYF
TGCGCCAGCAGCTCCGGGACTAGCGGGGTCCAGATTTACTTC
>TRBJ2-1|NA|13|TRBV12-3/TRBV12-4|NA
CASSSGLWNEQFF
TGTGCCAGCAGCTCAGGGTTGTGGAATGAGCAGTTCTTC
>TRBJ2-7|TRBD2|13|TRBV2|NA
CASSYGTSGEQYF
TGTGCCAGCAGTTACGGGACTAGCGGCGAGCAGTACTTC
>TRBJ2-2|TRBD1|15|TRBV7-8|few
CASSLGTGRTGELFF
TGTGCCAGCAGCTTGGGGACAGGGCGGACCGGGGAGCTGTTTTTT
>TRBJ2-7|NA|12|TRBV20-1|few
CSAPTKVYEQYF
TGCAGTGCTCCCACCAAGGTGTACGAGCAGTACTTC
>TRBJ2-2|NA|17|TRBV2|NA
CASSVHRSGSNTGELFF
TGTGCCAGCAGTGTCCATCGTAGCGGCAGCAACACCGGGGAGCTGTTTTTT
>TRBJ2-5|TRBD1|16|TRBV5-4|NA
CASSPYTGTGPLAQYF
TGTGCCAGCAGCCCCTATACCGGGACAGGGCCCCTGGCCCAGTACTTC
>TRBJ1-1|NA|13|TRBV20-1|few
CSADRSGVAEAFF
TGCAGTGCAGACCGTTCCGGGGTGGCTGAAGCTTTCTTT
>TRBJ2-5|TRBD1|15|TRBV20-1|few
CSARENRGPQETQYF
TGCAGTGCTAGAGAGAACAGGGGCCCTCAAGAGACCCAGTACTTC
>TRBJ2-2|NA|13|TRBV12-3/TRBV12-4|few
CASSPTRAGELFF
TGTGCCAGCAGCCCTACAAGGGCCGGGGAGCTGTTTTTT
>TRBJ2-1|NA|14|TRBV20-1|NA
CSASRGSLYNEQFF
TGCAGTGCTAGCAGGGGATCCCTCTACAATGAGCAGTTCTTC
>TRBJ2-1|NA|16|TRBV7-2|few
CASSLAGTLAYNEQFF
TGTGCCAGCAGCTTAGCGGGGACACTGGCGTACAATGAGCAGTTCTTC
>TRBJ1-3|NA|13|TRBV7-3|few
CASSPQHGNTIYF
TGTGCCAGCAGCCCCCAGCATGGAAACACCATATATTTT
>TRBJ1-6|NA|17|TRBV5-1|NA
CASSFTGRQGSFSPLHF
TGCGCCAGCAGCTTTACGGGCCGCCAGGGGAGCTTTTCACCCCTCCACTTT
>TRBJ2-3|NA|13|TRBV12-3/TRBV12-4|few
CASSFRQTDTQYF
TGTGCCAGCAGTTTCAGGCAGACAGATACGCAGTATTTT
>TRBJ2-2|NA|13|TRBV7-3|many
CASSFKVTGELFF
TGTGCCAGCAGCTTTAAGGTCACCGGGGAGCTGTTTTTT
>TRBJ2-1|TRBD1|16|TRBV3-1|few
CASRQKPGQGADEQFF
TGTGCCAGCAGACAAAAACCCGGACAGGGTGCTGATGAGCAGTTCTTC
>TRBJ2-2|TRBD1|15|TRBV5-1|NA
CASSDRDRGPGELFF
TGCGCCAGCAGCGACCGGGACAGGGGGCCCGGGGAGCTGTTTTTT
>TRBJ2-5|NA|14|TRBV5-6|NA
CASSYWRNQETQYF
TGTGCCAGCAGTTATTGGCGGAACCAAGAGACCCAGTACTTC
>TRBJ1-6|NA|15|TRBV20-1|NA
CSARGRTVYNSPLHF
TGCAGTGCTAGAGGCCGGACGGTCTATAATTCACCCCTCCACTTT
>TRBJ2-2|NA|16|TRBV7-9|few
CASSSPTPSSTGELFF
TGTGCCAGCAGCTCACCTACCCCCAGTTCCACCGGGGAGCTGTTTTTT
>TRBJ2-3|NA|18|TRBV20-1|few
CSAPSPDGRGPGTDTQYF
TGCAGTGCCCCCTCGCCCGACGGGCGGGGGCCGGGCACAGATACGCAGTATTTT
>TRBJ2-5|TRBD1|15|TRBV5-1|few
CASSRDRGIPETQYF
TGCGCCAGCAGCCGGGACAGGGGAATTCCAGAGACCCAGTACTTC